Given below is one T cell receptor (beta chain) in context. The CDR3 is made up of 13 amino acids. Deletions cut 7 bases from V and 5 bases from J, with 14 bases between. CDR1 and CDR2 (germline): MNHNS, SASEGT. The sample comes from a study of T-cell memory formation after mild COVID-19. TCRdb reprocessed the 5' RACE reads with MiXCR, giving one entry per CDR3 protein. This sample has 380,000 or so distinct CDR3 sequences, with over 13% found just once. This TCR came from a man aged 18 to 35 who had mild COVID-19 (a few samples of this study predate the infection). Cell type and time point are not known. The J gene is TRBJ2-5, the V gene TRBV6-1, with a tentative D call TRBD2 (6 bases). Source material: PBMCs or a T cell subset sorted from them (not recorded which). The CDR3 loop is CASKRRGSETQYF. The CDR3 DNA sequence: TGTGCCAGCAAAAGGAGGGGCTCGGAGACCCAGTACTTC.